This entry is about one TCR beta chain. The data were taken from a study of OX40 agonist ivuxolimab in advanced cancers. Germline loops: CDR1 LNHDA, CDR2 SQIVND (reference sequence). This CDR3 has 17 amino acids. V gave up 5 bases and J gave up 3 bases; unmatched junction bases: 12. The table came from immunoSEQ multiplex PCR; TCRdb's copy has only in-frame clones and leaves some out. Of about 22,000 clones in the sample, about 88% were seen once. The sample was CD4+ or CD8+ T cells sorted from blood, taken in a trial of the OX40 agonist ivuxolimab. The chain combines TRBV19 with TRBJ2-1; TRBD2 matches at 8 bases. The sequence was collected from an adult with an advanced solid tumor such as melanoma, head and neck, liver or kidney cancer. This CDR3 is CASSSNIGRAVYNEQFF. DNA of the CDR3: TGTGCCAGTAGTTCAAACATCGGGAGGGCCGTCTACAATGAGCAGTTCTTC.